This T cell receptor (beta chain) was documented in a study of blood T cell repertoires in COVID-19. At the level of the study: Sites across the United States, Italy and Spain contributed samples from acute and convalescent COVID-19. From T cells, B-cell-depleted T cells, or PBMCs came the material, which was cDNA or gDNA.

This clone occurred once. Germline assignment: CDR1 SNHLY and CDR2 FYNNEI. V was clipped by 1 base and J by 8 bases, with 13 bases between them. The CDR3 spans 14 residues. Clones were read by immunoSEQ multiplex PCR, and TCRdb kept only the in-frame ones, dropping some. The sample carries 280,000 or so clones, roughly 89% recorded once. Those enrolled, adults aged 18 to 89 years, came from around 25 US areas. Clinical history reported by participants formed the basis on which cohorts were assigned. The sequencing sample was made of PBMCs or T cells enriched from blood (not recorded which). The clonotype originates from a woman aged 18 to 35 with acute COVID-19. The chain has TRBV2 and TRBJ2-3; D is undetermined. The CDR3 sequence: CASSEDPYTGTQYF. The CDR3 nucleotides are TGTGCCAGCAGTGAAGACCCTTACACGGGTACGCAGTATTTT.